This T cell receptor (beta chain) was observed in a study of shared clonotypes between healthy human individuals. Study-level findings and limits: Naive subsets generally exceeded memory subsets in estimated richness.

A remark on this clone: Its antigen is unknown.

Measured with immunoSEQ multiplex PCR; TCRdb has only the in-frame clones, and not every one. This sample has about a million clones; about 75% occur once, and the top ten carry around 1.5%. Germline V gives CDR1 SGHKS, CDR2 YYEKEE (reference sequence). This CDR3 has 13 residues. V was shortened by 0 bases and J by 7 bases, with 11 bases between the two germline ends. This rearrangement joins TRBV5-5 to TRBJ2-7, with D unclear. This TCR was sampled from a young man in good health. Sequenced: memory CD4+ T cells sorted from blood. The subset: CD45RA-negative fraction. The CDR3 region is CASSLAGPGEQYF. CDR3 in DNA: TGTGCCAGCAGCTTGGCCGGGCCCGGGGAGCAGTACTTC.